This TCR beta chain was profiled in a study of identical twins. This clonotype was seen ten or more times. The antigen remains unidentified. Study-level findings and limits: Abundant cord blood beta clonotypes carried fewer insertions; memory repertoires showed none. Invariant cells of the MAIT and iNKT types might have partly distorted the zero-insertion analyses. Rather than following the same donors, the conclusions depended on cross-sectional statistical analysis.

Germline V lookup: CDR1 SGHVS, CDR2 FNYEAQ. The V and J ends lost 4 bases and 0 bases, in that order; junction bases with no gene match: 3. This CDR3 is built from 15 residues. Donors were all healthy Caucasians. TCRdb re-analysed the 5' RACE reads in MiXCR, keeping a single row per CDR3 protein. This table holds fewer than 250,000 distinct CDR3 sequences, approximately 7% found once. The sample was also reused in another study, on yellow fever vaccine responses in identical twins.

The specimen sequenced was memory (CD45RO+) T cells sorted from blood. The V gene is TRBV7-6, the J gene TRBJ2-7; 10 nucleotides align to TRBD1. This sequence was found in a woman between 18 and 30 years old in good health. The CDR3 region has the DNA TGTGCCAGCAGCTCCGGGACAGGGGCCTCCTACGAGCAGTACTTC. This gives the protein CASSSGTGASYEQYF.